One T cell receptor beta chain is described in this entry. No cognate antigen has been identified for it. Base-call qualities are not available, and no considerably larger clone is one nucleotide away. Library prep was done by the immunoSEQ multiplex PCR assay. A mixture of 60 forward primers for TCR Vbeta segments and 13 reverse primers for TCR Jbeta segments was used in the multiplex PCR. The CDR3 region of rearranged TCR beta genes was amplified from genomic DNA by a multiplex PCR assay. On the Illumina HiSeq System, the amplified TCR beta libraries were sequenced as 87-base-pair reads. As for the original processing: Across the 600 to 700 repertoires, a later analysis counted some 81 million unique TCR beta chains, around 11 million of which were shared by at least two donors. A nearest-neighbor algorithm error-corrected the raw reads and collapsed the reads into unique sequences, merging closely related sequences to remove PCR and sequencing errors. To assign V, D and J gene segments, CDR3 sequences were aligned to IMGT reference sequences. Each retained sequence needed at least a six-nucleotide match to both a V gene segment and a J gene segment. Rearrangements were classified as productive when the CDR3 lacked stop codons and remained in frame with V and J, and all other rearrangements were classified as non-productive. Following IMGT convention, CDR3 was defined as the stretch from the second conserved V-encoded cysteine to the conserved J-encoded phenylalanine. In an earlier analysis of some 550 of the donors, sequences lacking an unambiguous match to a single V gene segment were excluded. An earlier analysis of a few hundred of the donors called V segments functional above 56.7% productive rearrangements and segregating when the between-donor standard deviation exceeded 5%. To diagnose cytomegalovirus status from the catalog of TCR beta chain sequences, a statistical classification framework was built. A later analysis assigned V and J genes by comparing TCR nucleotide sequences with IMGT/GENE-DB human TR gene sequences. In a later analysis, CDR3 sequences and most-parsimonious VDJ recombination scenarios were assigned using the TCRdist pipeline. In a later analysis, each TCR beta chain was defined by its CDR3 amino acid sequence together with its V-gene family, and reads without a unique V-gene family were excluded. In a later analysis, several hundred highly shared, low-generation-probability nucleotide sequences were removed to address suspected cross-contamination and a sequencing artifact. For each public chain, a later analysis derived a clonal expansion index from normalized ranks of inferred template counts within each repertoire. A later analysis computed generation probabilities with a VDJ recombination model fitted to out-of-frame rearrangements, and checked the results against IGoR. In a later analysis, TCR-TCR, TCR-HLA and TCR-CMV co-occurrence was scored with hypergeometric tests, and a repertoire-size bias correction was applied to TCR pairs. False discovery rates were estimated in a later analysis by permuting HLA or CMV assignments 20 times. In a later analysis, co-occurring TCRs were grouped using DBSCAN, with TCRdist sequence similarity added in when clustering inside HLA-allele-positive subsets. Co-occurrence clustering excluded repertoires with fewer than 30,000 or more than 120,000 public chains, plus five with anomalous nucleotide sharing. What TCRdb holds here is the immuneACCESS table cut down to in-frame rearrangements. Part of the clones is not present; checked against another copy, under half of the missing clones reflect an unresolved V gene, and the others are unexplained. V and J calls and clone size are as listed in that table; D and trimming were resolved from the DNA. The table for this sample lists tens of thousands of clones; around three quarters of them were counted only once. The ten biggest clones cover under 25% of the sample.

CDR1 LNHNV and CDR2 YYDKDF are derived from the germline V gene (reference sequence). Here V drops 4 bases and J drops 4 bases, and the junction holds 4 bases not matched to any gene. The CDR3 numbers 14 residues from cysteine through phenylalanine. CDR3 DNA only is kept here, 42 bases in frame from base 1. The cohort consisted of some 670 healthy bone marrow donors. At the time of sampling, all cohort members were nominally healthy, though unrecorded immune exposures were likely present. The donor was CMV seropositive and was included in the group of 250 to 300 seropositive cohort members. A peripheral blood sample was collected from each donor, and TCR beta sequencing was performed on peripheral blood mononuclear cells. Genomic DNA was extracted from the blood cell samples with the Qiagen DNeasy Blood Extraction Kit. The record originates from a study of cytomegalovirus exposure and HLA in healthy donors (dated 2017 in TCRdb). For the study in its entirety: An earlier analysis of a few hundred of the donors reported 250 to 300 Gb of sequence data and 117 million unique TCR beta sequences obtained from about 179 million T cells. About 300 gigabases of sequencing data and approximately 85 million unique TCR sequences were included in an early release covering several hundred HLA-typed donors. Among the roughly 370 genotyped donors, 75% to 90% belonged to the genetic ancestry cluster associated with self-reported Caucasian donors. The study was designed to test whether signatures of past pathogen exposure could be identified by cataloging public T cell receptors. The T cell repertoires of 666 subjects were profiled by immunosequencing and related to cytomegalovirus serostatus. In addition to the first cohort of roughly 700 subjects, a separate validation cohort of 120 different subjects was used. To predict cytomegalovirus infection status, the study brought together high-throughput TCR immunosequencing, statistical association of individual TCRs with disease status, and machine learning. A later analysis re-examined previously published TCR beta repertoires from 500 to 700 donors and added high-resolution HLA genotyping to investigate patterns of TCR occurrence. In the later analysis, no new phenotypic data were used to find candidate immune exposures; instead, reliance was placed on TCR beta sequences and their occurrence across donors. In an earlier analysis of roughly 580 of the donors, high-throughput TCR beta sequencing was used to judge whether each TCR beta V gene segment behaved as functional or pseudogenic. Alongside the repertoire data, information on donor age, sex, ethnicity and CMV serostatus was compiled. In a later genetic analysis, genome-wide SNP genotypes for about three fifths of the roughly 670 donors were used, and that subset was treated as a discovery cohort. Every discovery cohort repertoire had been produced on one sequencing platform. HLA typing covered class I and class II loci at four-digit resolution. Typing coverage varied by locus: roughly 629-640 donors for A, B, C, DRB1 and DQB1; 500 to 550 for DQA1; approximately 570 for DPA1; 450 to 480 for DPB1. Because of strong linkage in the cohort, 5 or 6 DR-DQ haplotypes were treated as single units for association and clustering. On average, roughly 250,000 unique TCR beta nucleotide sequences were sequenced per donor among 398 genotyped donors of the cohort, with 15% to 20% of those sequences being non-productive. Study-wide conclusions, independent of this receptor: In vitro tests confirmed that three of the cytomegalovirus-associated TCR beta chains recognize cytomegalovirus antigens. According to a later genetic analysis, donors in an Asian-associated ancestry cluster had fewer N-insertions in productive TCRs than the roughly 700-donor mean. A later analysis reported that several top co-occurrence clusters appeared linked to parvovirus B19, influenza, CMV and Epstein-Barr virus. Assigning TCR associations to individual alleles was difficult when HLA alleles, especially DR and DQ, strongly co-occurred. According to the authors, the approach could potentially be generalized to other disease states and immunological phenotypes. Correlated functional status among segregating V segments might reflect linkage disequilibrium, but an unknown experimental factor could not be ruled out. A later analysis found that most CMV-associated TCR beta chains appeared HLA-restricted, with HLA associations seemingly driven largely by CMV exposure. For the cohort, immune exposure information was limited to CMV serostatus. In a later analysis, HLA-associated TCR beta chains showed more clonal expansion and lower generation probabilities than non-associated chains that were equally common. A later analysis associated 16,951 TCR beta sequences with specific HLA alleles at a false discovery rate of 0.05. In a later genetic analysis, a missense DCLRE1C variant was associated with V-gene and J-gene trimming of TCR beta chains, and the association was replicated in an independent cohort. A further reported finding was that TCR beta sequences accurately predicted the HLA-A and HLA-B alleles for most subjects in the first cohort. Most TCR sequences were observed very rarely across donors, whereas some public TCRs were present in many individuals. Roughly uniform sequencing depth across donors was assumed in presence/absence analyses, although this assumption may not hold. Because counts were too low, seventeen rarely observed V segments, including chromosome 9 orphons, were excluded from the earlier analysis of a few hundred of the donors. A total of around 150 TCR beta chains were listed by the study as associated with cytomegalovirus. Some IMGT-functional V segments, including TRBV6-2 and TRBV6-3, could not be told apart with the 87-base-pair reads, so those segments were excluded. An earlier analysis of approximately 570 of the donors showed that most TCR beta V segments appeared in productive rearrangements either about 90% or about 30% of the time, which broadly matched IMGT annotations. Because HLA typing was unavailable for some donors at each locus, only the typed subset was used in association tests. In this cohort, only TCR beta chains were sequenced, and detectable features were limited by the absence of alpha or paired-chain data. In a later analysis, the rate of TCR association differed among HLA loci, with DRB1 alleles having the most associated TCRs and HLA-C alleles having the fewest. The classifier was reported to diagnose cytomegalovirus status with high specificity and sensitivity in both the original and validation cohorts. A cluster of highly shared sequence variants was judged likely to be a technical artifact of the sequencing pipeline.

Sequencing used PBMCs. The origin of this receptor is a woman between 50 and 59 years old in good health and CMV-seropositive. The sequence joins TRBV15 to TRBJ2-3; 8 central bases correspond to TRBD2. The bases read TGTGCCACCAGCATTAGCGGGAATGCAGATACGCAGTATTTT. It specifies CATSISGNADTQYF.